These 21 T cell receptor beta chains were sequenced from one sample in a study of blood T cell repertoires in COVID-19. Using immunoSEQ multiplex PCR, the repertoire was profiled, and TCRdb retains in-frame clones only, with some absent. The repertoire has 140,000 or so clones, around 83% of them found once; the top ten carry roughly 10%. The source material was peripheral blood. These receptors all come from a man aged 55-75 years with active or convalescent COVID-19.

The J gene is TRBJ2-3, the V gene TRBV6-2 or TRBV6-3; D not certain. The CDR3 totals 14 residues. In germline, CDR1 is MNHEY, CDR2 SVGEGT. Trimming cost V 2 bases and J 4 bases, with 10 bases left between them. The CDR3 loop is CASSYLLGADTQYF. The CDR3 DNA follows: TGTGCCAGCAGTTACCTCCTAGGAGCAGATACGCAGTATTTT.

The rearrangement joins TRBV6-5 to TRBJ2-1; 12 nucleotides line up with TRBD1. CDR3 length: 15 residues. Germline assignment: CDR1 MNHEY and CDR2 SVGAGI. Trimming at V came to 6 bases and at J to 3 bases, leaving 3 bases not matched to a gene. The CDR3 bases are TGTGCCAGCAGCAGGGACAGGGGGCACTACAATGAGCAGTTCTTC. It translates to CASSRDRGHYNEQFF.

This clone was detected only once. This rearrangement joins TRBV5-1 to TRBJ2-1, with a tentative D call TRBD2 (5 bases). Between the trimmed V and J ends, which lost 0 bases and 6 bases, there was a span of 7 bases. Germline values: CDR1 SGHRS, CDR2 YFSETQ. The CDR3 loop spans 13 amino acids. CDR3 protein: CASSLEGLNEQFF. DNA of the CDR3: TGCGCCAGCAGCTTGGAAGGACTCAATGAGCAGTTCTTC. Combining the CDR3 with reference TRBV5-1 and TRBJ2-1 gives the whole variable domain KAGVTQTPRYLIKTRGQQVTLSCSPISGHRSVSWYQQTPGQGLQFLFEYFSETQRNKGNFPGRFSGRQFSNSRSEMNVSTLELGDSALYLCASSLEGLNEQFFGPGTRLTVL.

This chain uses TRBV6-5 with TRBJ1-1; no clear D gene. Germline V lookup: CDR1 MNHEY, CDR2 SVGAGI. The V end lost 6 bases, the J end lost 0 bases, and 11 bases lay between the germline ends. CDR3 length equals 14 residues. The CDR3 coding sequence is TGTGCCAGCAGCCAATGGCTCCTGAACACTGAAGCTTTCTTT. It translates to CASSQWLLNTEAFF.

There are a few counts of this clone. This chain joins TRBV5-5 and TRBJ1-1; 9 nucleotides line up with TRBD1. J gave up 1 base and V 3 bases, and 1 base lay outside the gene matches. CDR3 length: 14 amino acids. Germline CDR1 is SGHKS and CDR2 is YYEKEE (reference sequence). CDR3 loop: CASSWGQGNTEAFF. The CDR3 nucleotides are TGTGCCAGCAGCTGGGGACAGGGGAACACTGAAGCTTTCTTT.

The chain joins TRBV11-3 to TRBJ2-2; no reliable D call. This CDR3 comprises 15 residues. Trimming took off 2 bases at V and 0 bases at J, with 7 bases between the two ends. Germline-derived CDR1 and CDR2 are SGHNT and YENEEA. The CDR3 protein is CASSLLRSNTGELFF. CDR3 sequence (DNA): TGTGCCAGCAGCTTACTTCGGTCGAACACCGGGGAGCTGTTTTTT.

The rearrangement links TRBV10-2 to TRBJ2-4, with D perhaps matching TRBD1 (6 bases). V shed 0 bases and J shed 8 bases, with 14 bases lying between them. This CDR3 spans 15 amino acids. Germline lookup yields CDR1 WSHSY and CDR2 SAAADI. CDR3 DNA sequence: TGCGCCAGCAGTGAGTCGGCGACAGGTAGTGACATTCAGTACTTC. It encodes CASSESATGSDIQYF.

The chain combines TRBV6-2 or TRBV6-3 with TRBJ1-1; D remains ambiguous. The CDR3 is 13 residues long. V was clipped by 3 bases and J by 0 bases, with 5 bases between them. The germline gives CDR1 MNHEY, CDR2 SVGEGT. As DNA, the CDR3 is TGTGCCAGCAGTTATCCAATGAACACTGAAGCTTTCTTT. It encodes CASSYPMNTEAFF.

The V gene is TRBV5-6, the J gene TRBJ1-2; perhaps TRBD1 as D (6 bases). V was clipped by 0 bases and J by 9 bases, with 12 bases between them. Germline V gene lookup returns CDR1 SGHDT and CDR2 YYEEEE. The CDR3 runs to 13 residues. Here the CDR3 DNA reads TGTGCCAGCAGCTTGGCTGGACAGTCAAGCTACACCTTC. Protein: CASSLAGQSSYTF.

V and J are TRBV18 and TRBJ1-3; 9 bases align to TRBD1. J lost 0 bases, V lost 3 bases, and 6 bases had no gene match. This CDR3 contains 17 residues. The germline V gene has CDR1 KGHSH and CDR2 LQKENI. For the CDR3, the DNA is TGTGCCAGCTCACCGGGGACAGGGCTACCCTCTGGAAACACCATATATTTT. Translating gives CASSPGTGLPSGNTIYF.

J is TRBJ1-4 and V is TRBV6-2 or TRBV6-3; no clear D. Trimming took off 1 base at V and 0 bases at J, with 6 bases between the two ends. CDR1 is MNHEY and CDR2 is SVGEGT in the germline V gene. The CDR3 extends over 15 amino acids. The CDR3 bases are TGTGCCAGCAGTTACTTCGGGTCAACTAATGAAAAACTGTTTTTT. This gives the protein CASSYFGSTNEKLFF.

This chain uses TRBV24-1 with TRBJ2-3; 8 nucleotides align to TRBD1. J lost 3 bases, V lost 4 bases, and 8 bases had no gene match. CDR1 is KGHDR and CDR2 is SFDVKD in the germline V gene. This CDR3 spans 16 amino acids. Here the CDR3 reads CATSEYRGKGTDTQYF. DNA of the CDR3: TGTGCCACCAGTGAGTACAGGGGGAAGGGGACAGATACGCAGTATTTT.

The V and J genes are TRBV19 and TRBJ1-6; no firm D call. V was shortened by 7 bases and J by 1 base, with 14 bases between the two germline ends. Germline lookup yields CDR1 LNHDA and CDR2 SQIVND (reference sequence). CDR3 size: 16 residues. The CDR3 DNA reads TGTGCCAGTAAAAGAGGGTACGATTCCTATAATTCACCCCTCCACTTT. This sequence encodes CASKRGYDSYNSPLHF.

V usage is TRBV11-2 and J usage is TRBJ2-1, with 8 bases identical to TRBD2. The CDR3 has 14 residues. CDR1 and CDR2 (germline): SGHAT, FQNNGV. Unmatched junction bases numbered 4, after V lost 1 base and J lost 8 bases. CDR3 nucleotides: TGTGCCAGCAGCTTAGGGAGCGGGAGATATGAGCAGTTCTTC. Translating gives CASSLGSGRYEQFF.

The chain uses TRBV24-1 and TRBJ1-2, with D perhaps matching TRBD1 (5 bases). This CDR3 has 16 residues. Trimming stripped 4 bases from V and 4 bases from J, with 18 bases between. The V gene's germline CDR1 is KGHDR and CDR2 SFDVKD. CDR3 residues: CATSEGRTRETYGYTF. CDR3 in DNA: TGTGCCACCAGTGAGGGCAGGACCAGGGAAACCTATGGCTACACCTTC.

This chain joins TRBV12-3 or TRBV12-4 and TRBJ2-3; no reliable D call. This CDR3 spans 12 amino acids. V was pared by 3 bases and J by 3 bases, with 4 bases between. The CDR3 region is CASSFGTDTQYF. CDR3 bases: TGTGCCAGCAGTTTCGGTACAGATACGCAGTATTTT.

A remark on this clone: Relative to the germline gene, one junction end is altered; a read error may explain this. The CDR3 nucleotides read TGTGTCAGCTCGGGGGGGATAAACTATGGCTACACCTTC. Encoded protein: CVSSGGINYGYTF. The V call is TRBV5-6, the J call TRBJ1-2, with a possible D match to TRBD1 (5 bases). This CDR3 is 13 amino acids long. The germline gives CDR1 SGHDT, CDR2 YYEEEE.

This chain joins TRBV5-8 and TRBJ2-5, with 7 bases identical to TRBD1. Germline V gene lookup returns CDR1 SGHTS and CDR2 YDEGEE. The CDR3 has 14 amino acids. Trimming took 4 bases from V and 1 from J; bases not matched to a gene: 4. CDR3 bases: TGTGCCAGCAGCAAGGGACAGCTCCAAGAGACCCAGTACTTC. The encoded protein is CASSKGQLQETQYF.

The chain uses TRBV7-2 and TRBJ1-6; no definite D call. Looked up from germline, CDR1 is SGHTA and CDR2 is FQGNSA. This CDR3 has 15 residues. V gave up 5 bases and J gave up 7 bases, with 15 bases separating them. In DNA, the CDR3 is TGTGCCAGCAGCGCTTCAGGTTCTCGGAATTCACCCCTCCACTTT. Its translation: CASSASGSRNSPLHF.

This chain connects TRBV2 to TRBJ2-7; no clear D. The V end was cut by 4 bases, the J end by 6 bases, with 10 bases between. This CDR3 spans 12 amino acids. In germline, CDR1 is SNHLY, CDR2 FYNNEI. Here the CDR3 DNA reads TGTGCCAGCAGTGTAGAGGTGGGCGAGCAGTACTTC. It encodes CASSVEVGEQYF.

Here the CDR3 reads CASSYNQNRVSYEQYF. For the CDR3, the DNA is TGTGCCAGCAGTTACAACCAAAACAGGGTTAGCTACGAGCAGTACTTC. This rearrangement joins TRBV6-6 to TRBJ2-7, with a tentative D call TRBD1 (6 bases). CDR3 length: 16 residues. Germline V lookup: CDR1 MNHNY, CDR2 SVGAGI (reference sequence). The V gene lost 2 bases and the J gene lost 3 bases, with 17 bases spanning the gap.